The clone carrying this T cell receptor (beta chain) occurred many times. Its antigen is undetermined. These data originate in a study of beta chain features in type 1 diabetes. Study results and limitations: Researchers report that Type 1 diabetes patients had moderately but significantly shorter TCRB CDR3s across all four CD4+ subsets. It was possible that PCR favored shorter templates, equally so in patients and controls.

The authors reverse transcribed all of the isolated RNA, so sequencing captured expressed TCRB transcripts. Profiling relied on immunoSEQ multiplex PCR, and the TCRdb table lists in-frame clones only, not all of them. The sample consists of some 150,000 clones, 6.9% of them appearing once. The CDR3 extends over 16 amino acids. V shed 1 base, J shed 4 bases, and the junction held 5 bases outside the gene matches. Germline CDR1 is MGHDK and CDR2 is SYGVNS. The genes are TRBV25-1 and TRBJ2-1; 9 nucleotides match TRBD2. The clonotype comes from a young woman in good health. The sample comprised central memory CD4+ T cells from blood. The DNA of the CDR3 is TGTGCCAGCAGTGAATCCCCTAGCGGGACTTACAATGAGCAGTTCTTC. It translates to CASSESPSGTYNEQFF.